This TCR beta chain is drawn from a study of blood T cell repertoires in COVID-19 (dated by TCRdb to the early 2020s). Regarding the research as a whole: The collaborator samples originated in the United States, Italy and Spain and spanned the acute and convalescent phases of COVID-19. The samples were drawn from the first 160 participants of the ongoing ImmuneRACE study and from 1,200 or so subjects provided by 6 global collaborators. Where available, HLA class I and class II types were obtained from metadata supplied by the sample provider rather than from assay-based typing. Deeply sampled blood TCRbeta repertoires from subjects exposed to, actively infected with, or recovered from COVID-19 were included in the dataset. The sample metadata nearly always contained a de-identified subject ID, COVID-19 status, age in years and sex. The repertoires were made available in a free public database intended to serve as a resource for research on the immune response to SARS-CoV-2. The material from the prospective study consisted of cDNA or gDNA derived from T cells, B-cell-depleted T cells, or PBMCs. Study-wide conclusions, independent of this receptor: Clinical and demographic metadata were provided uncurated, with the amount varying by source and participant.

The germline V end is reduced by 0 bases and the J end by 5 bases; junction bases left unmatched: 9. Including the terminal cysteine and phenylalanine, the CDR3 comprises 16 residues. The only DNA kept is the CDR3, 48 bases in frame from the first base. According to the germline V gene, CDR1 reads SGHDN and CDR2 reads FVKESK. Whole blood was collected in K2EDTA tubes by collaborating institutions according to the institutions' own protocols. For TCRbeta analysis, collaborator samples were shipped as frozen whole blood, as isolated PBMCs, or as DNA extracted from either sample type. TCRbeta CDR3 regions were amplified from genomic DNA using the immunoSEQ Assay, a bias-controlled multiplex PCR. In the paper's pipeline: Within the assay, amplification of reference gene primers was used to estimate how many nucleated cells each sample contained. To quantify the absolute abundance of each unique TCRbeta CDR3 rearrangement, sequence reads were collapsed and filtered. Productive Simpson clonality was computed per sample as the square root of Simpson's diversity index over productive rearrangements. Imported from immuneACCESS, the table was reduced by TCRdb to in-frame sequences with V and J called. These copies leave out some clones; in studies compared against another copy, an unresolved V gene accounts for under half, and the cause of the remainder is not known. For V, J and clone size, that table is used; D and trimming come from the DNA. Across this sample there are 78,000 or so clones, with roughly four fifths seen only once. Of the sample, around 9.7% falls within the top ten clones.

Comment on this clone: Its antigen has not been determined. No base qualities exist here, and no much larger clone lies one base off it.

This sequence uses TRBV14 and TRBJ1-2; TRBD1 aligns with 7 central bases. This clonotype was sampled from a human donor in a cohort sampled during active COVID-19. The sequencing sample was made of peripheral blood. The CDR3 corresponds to CASSQDQAGGRYGYTF. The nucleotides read TGTGCCAGCAGCCAAGATCAGGCAGGGGGAAGGTATGGCTACACCTTC.